These T cell receptor beta chains were read from a single sample in a study of blood T cell repertoires in COVID-19. Some clones are missing from TCRdb's copy, which holds only in-frame ones; the method was immunoSEQ multiplex PCR. The sample consists of about 280,000 clones, roughly nine tenths of them appearing once. Sequenced input: PBMCs or T cells enriched from blood (not recorded which). Receptors were obtained from a middle-aged woman who had recovered from COVID-19. The CDR3 runs from the conserved cysteine through the conserved F or W. D genes are given only for firm matches. Rows may omit the clone size; those that give it use once, few, many or a size class.

abundance	v_gene	j_gene	d_gene	CDR3nt	CDR3aa
once	TRBV28	TRBJ2-7	-	TGTGCCAGCATGTTAGGGGTCTCCTACGAGCAGTACTTC	CASMLGVSYEQYF
-	TRBV9	TRBJ2-3	-	TGTGCCAGCAGCGGTCTAGGCGGGACAGTGGCAGATACGCAGTATTTT	CASSGLGGTVADTQYF
-	TRBV28	TRBJ1-5	TRBD1	TGTGCCAGCAGCCTGACAGGGGCCAATCAGCCCCAGCATTTT	CASSLTGANQPQHF
-	TRBV5-1	TRBJ1-6	TRBD1	TGCGCCAGCAGCCCGGCCGGACAGGGAAATAATTCACCCCTCCACTTT	CASSPAGQGNNSPLHF
-	TRBV18	TRBJ2-6	TRBD1	TGTGCCAGCTCACCCCGGACAGGGAACTCTGGGGCCAACGTCCTGACTTTC	CASSPRTGNSGANVLTF
-	TRBV11-2	TRBJ1-6	-	TGTGCCAGCAGCTTAGGGCGGAATTCACCCCTCCACTTT	CASSLGRNSPLHF
-	TRBV28	TRBJ2-7	-	TGTGCCAGCAGGAAGGGACTTTCTACCTACGTGAAGCAGTACTTC	CASRKGLSTYVKQYF
-	TRBV4-3	TRBJ2-5	-	TGCGCCAGCAGCCGCGCGCTTGTAGAGACCCAGTACTTC	CASSRALVETQYF
-	TRBV7-2	TRBJ2-7	TRBD1	TGTGCCAGCAGCTTAGGGAGGGACAGGGGCTCCTACGAGCAGTACTTC	CASSLGRDRGSYEQYF
-	TRBV28	TRBJ2-5	-	TGTGCCAGCAGGGCGGGACTGGCGCTGAACTTACAAGAGACCCAGTACTTC	CASRAGLALNLQETQYF
-	TRBV28	TRBJ1-3	-	TGTGCCAGCAGTTTATTCCGGAGCTCTGGAAACACCATATATTTT	CASSLFRSSGNTIYF
-	TRBV6-6	TRBJ2-1	TRBD2	TGTGCCAGCAGCCCCCGGACTAGTTACAATGAGCAGTTCTTC	CASSPRTSYNEQFF
-	TRBV27	TRBJ2-3	TRBD2	TGTGCCAGCAGTTTATCCCGGACTAGCGGAAGCACAGATACGCAGTATTTT	CASSLSRTSGSTDTQYF
-	TRBV15	TRBJ1-6	-	TGTGCCACCAGCAGAGTGCAGGGTCGGGATTCACCCCTCCACTTT	CATSRVQGRDSPLHF
-	TRBV11-3	TRBJ2-1	TRBD2	TGTGCCAGCAGCTCGAGGGGGACTAGTCTGGTTGAGCAGTTCTTC	CASSSRGTSLVEQFF
-	TRBV18	TRBJ2-2	-	TGTGCCAGCTCACTACAGGGCTCGAACACCGGGGAGCTGTTTTTT	CASSLQGSNTGELFF
-	TRBV24-1	TRBJ2-3	TRBD1	TGTGCCACCAGTAACTCAGGGGGAACAGATACGCAGTATTTT	CATSNSGGTDTQYF
-	TRBV6-5	TRBJ2-2	-	TGTGCCAGCACAGGGGTCGCCGGGGAGCTGTTTTTT	CASTGVAGELFF
-	TRBV11-3	TRBJ2-2	-	TGTGCCAGCAGCTTAGTAGGGGGCGGGGAGCTGTTTTTT	CASSLVGGGELFF
-	TRBV18	TRBJ2-5	TRBD2	TGTGCCAGCTCACTTACTAGCGGGAGTCAGGAGACCCAGTACTTC	CASSLTSGSQETQYF
once	TRBV27	TRBJ1-2	TRBD1	TGTGCCAGCCGCCGTATACCCTTGACAGGGGTCGTTACCGCGGGCGATGGCTACACCTTC	CASRRIPLTGVVTAGDGYTF
once	TRBV7-2	TRBJ2-5	TRBD2	TGTGCCAGCAGAATTCTAGCGGGAGCGGGGGAGACCCAGTACTTC	CASRILAGAGETQYF
-	TRBV9	TRBJ2-3	TRBD2	TGTGCCAGCAGCGTCGAAGCGGGAGCGGGCACAGATACGCAGTATTTT	CASSVEAGAGTDTQYF
-	TRBV7-2	TRBJ2-7	-	TGTGCCAGCAGGCTCGGCGGGGCTTTCGAGCAGTACTTC	CASRLGGAFEQYF
many	TRBV13	TRBJ2-3	TRBD2	TGTGCCACTGCCCGGGGGGACTATGACACAGATACGCAGTATTTT	CATARGDYDTDTQYF
-	TRBV19	TRBJ2-7	TRBD1	TGTGCCAGTAGTATCGGGACAGGCTCCTACGAGCAGTACTTC	CASSIGTGSYEQYF
-	TRBV10-3	TRBJ1-3	-	TGTGCCATCAGTGAGTCGTTGTACAGCTCTGGAAACACCATATATTTT	CAISESLYSSGNTIYF
-	TRBV7-3	TRBJ2-3	TRBD2	TGTGCCAGCAGCTTAACGGCTAGCGGGACCGGGGATACGCAGTATTTT	CASSLTASGTGDTQYF
few	TRBV7-8	TRBJ2-3	-	TGTGCCAGTAGACAGATGACAACGCAGTATTTT	CASRQMTTQYF
-	TRBV30	TRBJ2-1	TRBD2	TGTGCCTGGAGTGTAGTAATTGTCGGGGGGGAGTTCTTC	CAWSVVIVGGEFF
-	TRBV10-3	TRBJ2-1	-	TGTGCCATCAGTGACGGTGATGAGCAGTTCTTC	CAISDGDEQFF
-	TRBV18	TRBJ1-1	-	TGTGCCAGCTCACCATTACGCCCAGATGAAGCTTTCTTT	CASSPLRPDEAFF
-	TRBV4-3	TRBJ1-2	-	TGCGCCAGCAGCCAAGCCCGGTCAGACCAGACTGAATTC	CASSQARSDQTEF
-	TRBV4-2	TRBJ1-3	-	TGTGCCAGCAGCCAACAATCAGGGATCCGAAACACCATATATTTT	CASSQQSGIRNTIYF
-	TRBV4-3	TRBJ1-1	TRBD1	TGCGCCAGCAGCCCTATGGACAGGCCAGGTGAAGACACTGAAGCTTTCTTT	CASSPMDRPGEDTEAFF
-	TRBV27	TRBJ1-5	TRBD1	TGTGCCAGCAGTCCGCGGACAGGGGGAAGGGGAAATCAGCCCCAGCATTTT	CASSPRTGGRGNQPQHF
-	TRBV7-3	TRBJ2-3	TRBD2	TGTGCCAGCAGCTTGGGCCTAGCGGTCGCAGATACGCAGTATTTT	CASSLGLAVADTQYF
few	TRBV7-2	TRBJ1-2	-	TGTGCCAGCAGCCATACCACCCTGGACAGAAACTATGGCTACACCTTC	CASSHTTLDRNYGYTF
once	TRBV3-1/TRBV3-2	TRBJ2-5	TRBD1	TGTGCCAGCAGCCAAGATTCAGGGGGTTGGGAGACCCAGTACTTC	CASSQDSGGWETQYF
-	TRBV4-2	TRBJ2-7	-	TGTGCCAGCAGCCAAGATCTGGCAGGGACCTACGAGCAGTACTTC	CASSQDLAGTYEQYF
few	TRBV5-1	TRBJ2-1	TRBD2	TGCGCCAGCAGCCCAACTAGCGGGAGGGCCGTTGAGCAGTTCTTC	CASSPTSGRAVEQFF
-	TRBV6-5	TRBJ2-3	-	TGTGCCAGCAGTTCCGGACAAGCAAATACGCAGTATTTT	CASSSGQANTQYF
-	TRBV4-3	TRBJ1-4	-	TGCGCCAGCAGCCAAAGGACAAGCCTTAATGAAAAACTGTTTTTT	CASSQRTSLNEKLFF
-	TRBV28	TRBJ2-4	-	TGTGCCAGCACCACCTCAGGGAACATTCAGTACTTC	CASTTSGNIQYF
-	TRBV4-3	TRBJ1-1	TRBD1	TGCGCCAGCAGCCAGAGGGACAGGATTAACACTGAAGCTTTCTTT	CASSQRDRINTEAFF
few	TRBV12-3/TRBV12-4	TRBJ1-4	-	TGTGCCAGCAGTTTCGGGGGTAATGAAAAACTGTTTTTT	CASSFGGNEKLFF
once	TRBV7-2	TRBJ2-6	-	TGTGCCAGCAGCACTACCTACTCTGGGGCCAACGTCCTGACTTTC	CASSTTYSGANVLTF
once	TRBV6-2/TRBV6-3	TRBJ1-2	-	TGTGCCAGCAGTTATCCTGGTGTACAGAGAAGCTATGGCTACACCTTC	CASSYPGVQRSYGYTF
-	TRBV18	TRBJ1-1	TRBD1	TGTGCCAGCTCACCACTAAGGGGACAGTCGAACACTGAAGCTTTCTTT	CASSPLRGQSNTEAFF
once	TRBV11-3	TRBJ2-2	TRBD1	TGTGCCAGCAGCGTGACCGGGACAGTGAACACCGGGGAGCTGTTTTTT	CASSVTGTVNTGELFF
once	TRBV5-6	TRBJ2-5	-	TGTGCCAGCAGCAAGAGAGGTCAGACCCAGTACTTC	CASSKRGQTQYF
-	TRBV4-2	TRBJ2-1	TRBD2	TGTGCCAGCAGCCAAGGGCCTAGACTAGCGGGTTACAATGAGCAGTTCTTC	CASSQGPRLAGYNEQFF
-	TRBV7-2	TRBJ1-2	TRBD1	TGTGCCAGCAGCTTGACAGGGGGCTATGGCTACACCTTC	CASSLTGGYGYTF
-	TRBV7-4	TRBJ2-7	-	TGTGCCAGCCGCGGATGGAGCGGTTTCAGCTCCTACGAGCAGTACTTC	CASRGWSGFSSYEQYF
-	TRBV18	TRBJ2-5	TRBD2	TGTGCCAGCTCACCACCCGGCGGGAGTATCCGAGAGACCCAGTACTTC	CASSPPGGSIRETQYF